This entry lists 27 T cell receptor beta chains sequenced from one sample in a study of cytomegalovirus exposure and HLA in healthy donors. The PCR employed 60 Vbeta primers together with 13 Jbeta primers. Data came from immunoSEQ multiplex PCR; TCRdb stores just in-frame clones and leaves some out. The sample lists roughly 240,000 clones, over 75% occurring once. The sequenced material came from PBMCs. The receptor set was obtained from a boy younger than 18 in good health and CMV-seronegative.

The rearrangement joins TRBV11-2 to TRBJ2-3, with 8 nucleotides matching TRBD2. Germline values: CDR1 SGHAT, CDR2 FQNNGV. This CDR3 is built from 15 residues. Trimming took 2 bases from V and 5 from J; bases not matched to a gene: 6. CDR3 region: CASSLLRLAGDTQYF. The DNA of the CDR3 is TGTGCCAGCAGCTTACTACGGCTAGCGGGAGATACGCAGTATTTT.

The chain carries TRBV7-9 and TRBJ1-4, with D uncertain. Looked up from germline, CDR1 is SEHNR and CDR2 is FQNEAQ (reference sequence). The length of the CDR3 is 16 residues. V dropped 3 bases and J dropped 3 bases, with 14 bases sitting between them. CDR3 loop: CASSFRMSGANEKLFF. Written as DNA, the CDR3 is TGTGCCAGCAGCTTTAGAATGAGCGGCGCTAATGAAAAACTGTTTTTT.

This clone was counted a single time. The chain uses TRBV5-5 and TRBJ1-2; weak D call: TRBD1 (5 bases). V dropped 4 bases and J dropped 5 bases, with 24 bases sitting between them. Germline values: CDR1 SGHKS, CDR2 YYEKEE (reference sequence). This CDR3 comprises 17 residues. In nucleotides, the CDR3 is TGTGCCAGCAGCCTAGGAGGGGACGGATGGAGGCTATATGGCTACACCTTC. It specifies CASSLGGDGWRLYGYTF.

This sequence joins TRBV2 and TRBJ2-1; 8 nucleotides align to TRBD1. The CDR3 covers 15 residues. Germline loops: CDR1 SNHLY, CDR2 FYNNEI. The trim removed 6 bases at V and 4 bases at J, leaving 8 bases unmatched. CDR3 residues: CASRDRTGIYNEQFF. The CDR3 DNA sequence: TGTGCCAGCAGAGACAGGACAGGGATATACAATGAGCAGTTCTTC.

As regards this clone: Compared with germline, one end of the junction differs, possibly owing to a read error. The V and J genes are TRBV5-8 and TRBJ2-7, with TRBD2 matching over 7 bases. This CDR3 spans 15 amino acids. CDR1 and CDR2 (germline): SGHTS, YDEGEE. CDR3 nucleotide sequence: TGTGCCAGCAGCTTGGGTGAGATGGGGGGGACGCTCCTAAACTTC. This codes for CASSLGEMGGTLLNF.

This rearrangement joins TRBV10-3 to TRBJ2-2; D is unresolved. Germline V gene lookup returns CDR1 ENHRY and CDR2 SYGVKD. V lost 2 bases and J lost 3, with 10 bases in between. CDR3 length equals 15 residues. This chain's CDR3 is CAISEANRYTGELFF. CDR3 DNA: TGTGCCATCAGTGAGGCGAACAGATACACCGGGGAGCTGTTTTTT.

The chain uses TRBV27 and TRBJ1-1; a possible D gene is TRBD1 (5 bases). V was trimmed by 3 bases and J by 4 bases, leaving 9 bases between them. Per the germline V gene, CDR1 is MNHEY and CDR2 is SMNVEV (reference sequence). The CDR3 sequence is 13 residues long. CDR3 bases: TGTGCCAGCAGTTTCCTGGGGGGCACTGAAGCTTTCTTT. Protein product: CASSFLGGTEAFF.

This clone appeared a single time. V and J are TRBV5-1 and TRBJ2-7; 10 nucleotides match TRBD1. In germline, CDR1 is SGHRS, CDR2 YFSETQ. V was pared by 4 bases and J by 10 bases, with 14 bases of the junction left unmatched. The CDR3 sequence is 15 residues long. For the CDR3, the DNA is TGCGCCAGCAGCATCTTGTCCGGGACAGGGGCGTCCCAGTACTTC. It is translated as CASSILSGTGASQYF.

The chain uses TRBV5-1 and TRBJ1-5, with D perhaps matching TRBD1 (6 bases). Looked up from germline, CDR1 is SGHRS and CDR2 is YFSETQ. V was cut by 3 bases and J by 3 bases, with 7 bases left in between. There are 13 residues in the CDR3. The CDR3 DNA sequence: TGCGCCAGCAGCTGGACAGACAATCAGCCCCAGCATTTT. Its translation: CASSWTDNQPQHF.

The chain's CDR3 is CASSRSGHDEQYF. The CDR3 DNA reads TGTGCCTCCTCCCGATCAGGGCACGACGAGCAGTACTTC. The V and J genes are TRBV6-1 and TRBJ2-7; D is possibly TRBD1 (5 bases). V was shortened by 11 bases and J by 5 bases, with 19 bases between the two germline ends. This CDR3 comprises 13 residues. The germline V gene encodes CDR1 MNHNS and CDR2 SASEGT.

V is TRBV7-9 and J is TRBJ2-7; TRBD1 is a possible D gene (5 bases). Trimming pared 2 bases from V and 2 bases from J, leaving 13 bases between. Germline-derived CDR1 and CDR2 are SEHNR and FQNEAQ (reference sequence). The length of the CDR3 is 15 residues. The DNA of the CDR3 is TGTGCCAGCAGCTTACACGACAGTGTAACCTACGAGCAGTACTTC. Translating gives CASSLHDSVTYEQYF.

The chain is built from TRBV11-3 and TRBJ2-3; D remains unclear. Germline V gives CDR1 SGHNT, CDR2 YENEEA. V was clipped by 1 base and J by 3 bases, with 14 bases between them. CDR3 length: 16 amino acids. The CDR3 region has the DNA TGTGCCAGCAGCTTAGCGATCAGGCCCCCTACAGATACGCAGTATTTT. Its protein product is CASSLAIRPPTDTQYF.

This clone was observed a single time. The chain links TRBV19 to TRBJ1-4; no firm D call. Trimming shortened V by 3 bases and J by 7 bases, and 15 bases separated the two germline ends. The CDR3 sequence is 15 residues long. Germline CDR1 and CDR2: LNHDA and SQIVND (reference sequence). The CDR3, as DNA: TGTGCCAGTAGTATCCGAGCTTCCGAGGGTGAAAAACTGTTTTTT. Protein sequence: CASSIRASEGEKLFF.

This rearrangement joins TRBV19 to TRBJ2-3; 11 positions agree with TRBD2. CDR1 is LNHDA and CDR2 is SQIVND in the germline V gene (reference sequence). CDR3 size: 15 residues. Unmatched junction bases numbered 4, after V lost 1 base and J lost 7 bases. The CDR3 bases are TGTGCCAGTAGTATAGCCGGGACTAGCGGTAATACGCAGTATTTT. This gives the protein CASSIAGTSGNTQYF.

The V and J genes are TRBV4-1 and TRBJ2-1; no definite D call. CDR1 is MGHRA, CDR2 YSYEKL, per germline. V lost 1 base and J lost 3, with 19 bases in between. CDR3 length equals 18 residues. DNA of the CDR3: TGCGCCAGCAGCCAAGGGGCCCGGCGTAGACACGACTACAATGAGCAGTTCTTC. Residues: CASSQGARRRHDYNEQFF.

The chain joins TRBV10-1 to TRBJ2-3; D is perhaps TRBD2 (5 bases). V lost 0 bases, J lost 0 bases, and 13 bases lay in between. The germline CDR1 and CDR2 sequences are WNHNN and SYGVQD (reference sequence). The CDR3 runs 17 residues. For the CDR3, the DNA is TGCGCCAGCAGTGAGTCAAACATTGGACTTAGCACAGATACGCAGTATTTT. This sequence encodes CASSESNIGLSTDTQYF.

V gene TRBV6-5 combines with J gene TRBJ1-2; maybe TRBD1 (6 bases). Germline lookup yields CDR1 MNHEY and CDR2 SVGAGI. V dropped 5 bases and J dropped 1 base, with 8 bases sitting between them. This CDR3 contains 13 residues. The CDR3 sequence is CASSPDSNYGYTF. CDR3 nucleotides: TGTGCCAGCAGTCCGGACAGTAACTATGGCTACACCTTC.

This chain links TRBV11-3 with TRBJ2-2, with D possibly matching TRBD2 (7 bases). The length of the CDR3 is 15 residues. The V end lost 6 bases, the J end lost 5 bases, and 16 bases lay between the germline ends. In germline, CDR1 is SGHNT, CDR2 YENEEA. The CDR3 region has the DNA TGTGCCAGCAGTCGAGAGGGGGGGATTACCGGGGAGCTGTTTTTT. Protein: CASSREGGITGELFF.

This chain connects TRBV5-1 to TRBJ1-1, with 7 bases identical to TRBD1. CDR1 is SGHRS, CDR2 YFSETQ, per germline. The CDR3 consists of 15 residues. V gave up 4 bases and J gave up 5 bases; unmatched junction bases: 11. CDR3 bases: TGCGCCAGCAGCGCAGTCGACAGGGTAGAGACTGAAGCTTTCTTT. It yields the protein CASSAVDRVETEAFF.

In this sample, this clone turned up a few times. This rearrangement joins TRBV10-3 to TRBJ2-7, with 8 positions matching TRBD1. Trimming took 3 bases from V and 12 from J; bases not matched to a gene: 13. This CDR3 is 14 amino acids long. CDR1 is ENHRY, CDR2 SYGVKD, per germline. CDR3 coding DNA: TGTGCCATCAGTGAAGGGACAGGCGGCAGATGGGGGTACTTC. This sequence encodes CAISEGTGGRWGYF.

The rearrangement uses TRBV6-1 and TRBJ1-5, with TRBD1 matching over 10 bases. The CDR3 is 14 residues long. The J segment lost 10 bases and the V segment lost 5 bases, leaving 8 bases of the junction unmatched. Germline CDR1 reads MNHNS; CDR2 reads SASEGT. CDR3 sequence reads: CASSTGTGDRPQHF. The CDR3 region has the DNA TGTGCCAGCAGTACTGGGACAGGGGACCGACCCCAGCATTTT.

V and J are TRBV5-1 and TRBJ2-2; 8 bases are shared with TRBD2. The CDR3 consists of 18 residues. Trimming removed 0 bases from V and 4 bases from J; junction bases left unmatched: 11. Germline V gene sequence: CDR1 SGHRS, CDR2 YFSETQ. As DNA, the CDR3 is TGCGCCAGCAGCTTGGGGCTAGCGGGTAAATTCGGCACCGGGGAGCTGTTTTTT. The encoded protein is CASSLGLAGKFGTGELFF.

The chain links TRBV6-5 to TRBJ1-4; D remains unclear. Germline CDR1 and CDR2: MNHEY and SVGAGI. This CDR3 has 16 residues. Deletions cut 0 bases from V and 5 bases from J, with 13 bases between. The CDR3: CASSYSTGEKNEKLFF. In nucleotides, the CDR3 is TGTGCCAGCAGTTACTCGACTGGCGAGAAGAATGAAAAACTGTTTTTT.

The V call is TRBV30, the J call TRBJ1-2; 8 positions agree with TRBD1. V trimming: 0 bases; J trimming: 8 bases; junction bases outside the gene matches: 8. Germline V gene data show CDR1 as GTSNPN and CDR2 as SVGIG (reference sequence). The CDR3 spans 14 residues. CDR3 region: CAWSVGQGAGGYTF. The CDR3 nucleotides read TGTGCCTGGAGTGTAGGCCAGGGGGCGGGGGGCTACACCTTC.

The chain carries TRBV11-3 and TRBJ2-7; D perhaps matches TRBD1 (6 bases). This CDR3 is built from 14 residues. Trimming pared 2 bases from V and 1 base from J, leaving 9 bases between. The germline gives CDR1 SGHNT, CDR2 YENEEA. The CDR3 DNA sequence: TGTGCCAGCAGCTTACCCGGACAGTCCTACGAGCAGTACTTC. Translating gives CASSLPGQSYEQYF. The entire variable domain, with the rest obtained from reference TRBV11-3 and TRBJ2-7, is as follows: EAGVVQSPRYKIIEKKQPVAFWCNPISGHNTLYWYLQNLGQGPELLIRYENEEAVDDSQLPKDRFSAERLKGVDSTLKIQPAELGDSAVYLCASSLPGQSYEQYFGPGTRLTVT.

The chain employs TRBV18 and TRBJ2-2; possibly TRBD1 for D (5 bases). This CDR3 contains 17 residues. In germline, CDR1 is KGHSH, CDR2 LQKENI. V was shortened by 3 bases and J by 2 bases, with 16 bases between the two germline ends. In DNA, the CDR3 is TGTGCCAGCTCACCTCGCAGGGCCCTAACCAACACCGGGGAGCTGTTTTTT. It yields the protein CASSPRRALTNTGELFF.

V and J are TRBV5-1 and TRBJ2-7, with 12 bases fitting TRBD2. Losses at the gene ends were 3 bases for V and 1 base for J; bases not matched to a gene: 11. This CDR3 is 18 amino acids long. Germline lookup yields CDR1 SGHRS and CDR2 YFSETQ. For the CDR3, the DNA is TGCGCCAGCAGCTCCAGTCCTAGCGGGGGGGGGTTATCCTACGAGCAGTACTTC. This gives the protein CASSSSPSGGGLSYEQYF.